This TCR beta chain was sequenced in a study of spatial heterogeneity in lung cancer. Study-level information: Sequencing consistently turned up more beta-chain sequences than alpha-chain sequences. More than eight raw reads, on average, carried each unique TCR and UMI combination. Study-wide results and caveats: Tumor TCRs that were ubiquitous and expanded showed up in blood more at resection than follow-up.

Time point of the sample: sample taken at primary tumor resection. Extraction of whole RNA from tumor, nontumor lung or frozen PBMC preceded unsorted sequencing. Unique molecular identifiers tagged every individual TCR cDNA molecule. TCRdb processed the 5' RACE reads anew with MiXCR; each CDR3 protein has one entry. The sample records about 39,000 distinct CDR3 sequences, approximately 6.3% being singletons. The germline CDR1 and CDR2 sequences are MNHEY and SMNVEV (reference sequence). The ends lost 5 bases at V and 2 bases at J; junction bases unmatched: 5. The CDR3 extends over 15 amino acids. About this clonotype: What it recognizes is unknown.

The chain carries TRBV27 and TRBJ2-5, with 10 bases aligning to TRBD2. Sequenced here: PBMCs, sampled at surgery. This clonotype was obtained from a male donor with early-stage non-small cell lung cancer. This CDR3 reads CASSISGGRQETQYF. DNA of the CDR3: TGTGCCAGCAGTATTAGCGGGGGGCGGCAAGAGACCCAGTACTTC.